Following are 24 T cell receptor beta chains from one sample sequenced in a study of T cell clonality in common variable immunodeficiency. These receptors' antigens are unknown. The protocol was immunoSEQ multiplex PCR, while the TCRdb copy is restricted to in-frame clones and leaves out a portion. The repertoire shows about 26,000 clones, none seen only once; the top ten take nearly 25%. Study-wide results and caveats: Fewer deletions and N-nucleotide insertions were reportedly seen in common variable immunodeficiency TCR beta sequences.

The sequenced material came from peripheral blood mononuclear cells. The receptors were gathered from a human donor with common variable immunodeficiency.

This clone was counted at least ten times. The read stops 3 residues short of the end of the CDR3; the missing end is completed from the germline J gene. The J gene is TRBJ2-7, the V gene TRBV5-4; the match to TRBD2 covers 8 bases. The V gene's germline CDR1 is SGHNT and CDR2 YYREEE (reference sequence). V was clipped by 4 bases and J by 3 bases; unmatched bases: 9. The CDR3 runs to 15 residues. The chain's CDR3 is CASSGPGLVGYEQYF. The sequenced CDR3 bases are TGTGCCAGCAGCGGGCCGGGACTAGTGGGCTACGAG.

With respect to this clone: Read data end 3 residues before the CDR3 end; the end is taken from the germline J gene. The chain links TRBV20-1 to TRBJ2-1, with D unresolved. Germline loops: CDR1 DFQATT, CDR2 SNEGSKA (reference sequence). The CDR3 is 12 amino acids. Trimming left V 3 bases short and J 4 bases short, with 7 bases between. The part of the CDR3 DNA that was read is TGCAGTGCTAGGAGGTCGTACAATGAG. Its protein is CSARRSYNE. From start to end, the CDR3 is CSARRSYNEQFF.

This clone was counted only a few times. The read gets to within 3 residues of the CDR3 end, and the germline J gene fills in the rest. The gene calls are TRBV5-1 and TRBJ2-7, with D tentatively TRBD2 (6 bases). The CDR3 loop spans 15 amino acids. V gave up 0 bases and J gave up 2 bases, with 12 bases separating them. Germline CDR1 SGHRS, CDR2 YFSETQ. The CDR3: CASSLGAGTAYEQYF. Incomplete CDR3 DNA: TGCGCCAGCAGCTTGGGGGCCGGGACTGCCTACGAG.

Turning to this clone: From the germline J gene comes the end of the CDR3, since the read stops 3 residues before it. V gene TRBV29-1 combines with J gene TRBJ1-4; the match to TRBD1 covers 8 bases. Germline assignment: CDR1 SQVTM and CDR2 ANQGSEA. This CDR3 is built from 13 residues. With 4 bases clipped from V and 5 bases from J, the junction kept 3 bases outside the gene matches. The CDR3 here is CSVATGENEKLFF. The part of the CDR3 DNA that was read is TGCAGCGTTGCGACAGGGGAGAATGAAAAA.

This clone showed up just a few times. The CDR3 goes on 3 residues after the read ends, and that part is filled in from the germline J gene. The V gene is TRBV10-2, the J gene TRBJ2-7, with D perhaps TRBD2 (5 bases). The CDR3 runs to 14 residues. Germline-derived CDR1 and CDR2 are WSHSY and SAAADI. The germline V and J ends were trimmed by 9 bases and 0 bases, with 15 bases remaining between them. The CDR3 sequence: CASTVTAVSYEQYF. The sequenced part of the CDR3 DNA is TGCGCCAGTACAGTAACAGCGGTCTCCTACGAG.

This clone was counted many times. Read coverage stops 3 residues before the CDR3 terminus; the germline J gene supplies the remainder. The chain has TRBV10-3 and TRBJ2-5, with 12 nucleotides matching TRBD2. Germline values: CDR1 ENHRY, CDR2 SYGVKD. This CDR3 has 15 residues. Trimming at V came to 5 bases and at J to 4 bases, leaving 5 bases not matched to a gene. The sequenced CDR3 bases are TGTGCCATCAGTCCTAGCGGGGGGGCCGGAGAGACC. Translating gives CAISPSGGAGET. The CDR3, in full, reads CAISPSGGAGETQYF.

The table lists this clone with many counts. The CDR3 end is not reached by the read, which stops 3 residues before it; the germline J gene fills it in. This chain connects TRBV12-3 or TRBV12-4 to TRBJ2-5, with TRBD1 identical over 7 bases. This CDR3 has 13 residues. The trim removed 5 bases at V and 7 bases at J, leaving 7 bases unmatched. This CDR3 reads CASSTGVAVTQYF. The CDR3 bases that were read are TGTGCCAGCAGTACAGGGGTAGCAGTGACC.

The sample holds many counts of this clone. The DNA ends 3 residues before the CDR3 does, and the rest of the CDR3 is filled in from the germline J gene. The rearrangement uses TRBV20-1 and TRBJ2-2; 7 nucleotides match TRBD1. Germline lookup yields CDR1 DFQATT and CDR2 SNEGSKA (reference sequence). The junction had 4 bases not matched to a gene; V was cut back by 2 bases and J by 4 bases. The CDR3 has 14 residues. Partial CDR3 DNA: TGCAGTGCTAGAACGGACAGGCCCACCGGGGAG. The encoded protein is CSARTDRPTGE. The whole CDR3 protein reads CSARTDRPTGELFF.

This clone was counted many times. The CDR3 extends 3 residues past the end of the read, so its final part is completed from the germline J gene. The rearrangement joins TRBV6-1 to TRBJ2-3; D gene unclear. CDR3 size: 13 residues. The V end was cut by 4 bases, the J end by 4 bases, with 9 bases between. Germline assignment: CDR1 MNHNS and CDR2 SASEGT. The sequenced CDR3 bases are TGTGCCAGCAGTGTCCGAAGGCCAGATACG. Its protein product is CASSVRRPDT. The full-length CDR3 reads as CASSVRRPDTQYF.

This clone turned up a few times. The read gets to within 3 residues of the CDR3 end, and the germline J gene fills in the rest. The genes are TRBV13 and TRBJ1-6; a weak D match, TRBD1 (5 bases). The CDR3 covers 17 residues. V lost 0 bases to trimming and J lost 10 bases, with 19 bases between them. CDR1 is PRHDT and CDR2 is FYEKMQ in the germline V gene (reference sequence). CDR3 sequence: CASSLGLMGGVRSPLHF. The part of the CDR3 DNA that was read is TGTGCCAGCAGCTTAGGCCTAATGGGGGGGGTACGGTCACCC.

This clone was seen at least ten times. The missing CDR3 end, 3 residues past where the read stops, is filled in from the germline J gene. The chain employs TRBV10-3 and TRBJ2-7; D may be TRBD2 (5 bases). The ends were cut back, 0 bases at V and 3 bases at J, with 12 bases in the middle. The V gene's germline CDR1 is ENHRY and CDR2 SYGVKD. The CDR3 loop spans 15 amino acids. The CDR3: CAISESVGLLYEQYF. The DNA read from the CDR3 is TGTGCCATCAGTGAGTCGGTCGGACTCCTCTACGAG.

This clone was recorded many times. The CDR3 goes on 3 residues after the read ends, and that part is filled in from the germline J gene. The chain uses TRBV7-2 and TRBJ2-7, with 7 bases matching TRBD2. The CDR3 sequence is 13 residues long. In germline, CDR1 is SGHTA, CDR2 FQGNSA. With 7 bases clipped from V and 2 bases from J, the junction kept 5 bases outside the gene matches. The sequenced part of the CDR3 DNA is TGTGCCAGCACCATCGGGACTACCTACGAG. It encodes CASTIGTTYE. The complete CDR3 protein is CASTIGTTYEQYF.

In the case of this clone: The missing CDR3 end, 3 residues past where the read stops, is filled in from the germline J gene. The chain combines TRBV11-3 with TRBJ2-5, with no clear D. There are 15 residues in the CDR3. Germline V gene lookup returns CDR1 SGHNT and CDR2 YENEEA. V lost 3 bases and J 0 bases, leaving 11 bases between the germline ends. The DNA read from the CDR3 is TGTGCCAGCAGCTTCTCCACGCGAGACCAAGAGACC. Residues: CASSFSTRDQET. The whole CDR3 sequence reads CASSFSTRDQETQYF.

This clone was seen many times. With the read ending 3 residues before the CDR3 end, the germline J gene is used to fill in that end. The chain employs TRBV6-2 or TRBV6-3 and TRBJ2-1, with 9 nucleotides matching TRBD1. Germline V gene sequence: CDR1 MNHEY, CDR2 SVGEGT. With V trimmed by 6 bases and J by 5 bases, 8 bases remained unmatched. The CDR3 sequence is 15 residues long. The CDR3 loop is CASSAPGQGNNEQFF. CDR3 DNA (partial): TGTGCCAGCAGCGCCCCGGGACAGGGTAACAATGAG.

This clone showed up just a few times. The read ends 3 residues early relative to the CDR3; the germline J gene fills the gap. This sequence joins TRBV7-8 and TRBJ2-1; D uncertain. Trimming pared 5 bases from V and 2 bases from J, leaving 13 bases between. Germline V lookup: CDR1 SGHVS, CDR2 FQNEAQ. The CDR3 is 15 residues long. CDR3 DNA, as far as it was read: TGTGCCAGCAGCCATACAGTTTACACCTACAATGAG. Translation gives CASSHTVYTYNE. The whole CDR3 sequence reads CASSHTVYTYNEQFF.

There are many counts of this clone. The missing CDR3 end, 3 residues past where the read stops, is filled in from the germline J gene. V usage is TRBV12-3 or TRBV12-4 and J usage is TRBJ2-7, with no clear D. Trimming removed 4 bases from V and 4 bases from J, with 5 bases in between. This CDR3 spans 11 amino acids. CDR3 region: CASSSRYEQYF. The part of the CDR3 DNA that was read is TGTGCCAGCAGTTCCCGGTACGAG.

On this clone: Read coverage stops 3 residues before the CDR3 terminus; the germline J gene supplies the remainder. The chain combines TRBV16 with TRBJ1-2, with D unresolved. V gave up 2 bases and J gave up 1 base, with 11 bases separating them. The CDR3 loop spans 15 amino acids. Germline V CDR1 and CDR2: KGHSY, FQNENV. CDR3 in amino acids: CASSQRIEINYGYTF. The DNA read from the CDR3 is TGTGCCAGCAGCCAAAGAATAGAGATTAACTATGGC.

With regard to this clone: Read coverage stops 3 residues before the CDR3 terminus; the germline J gene supplies the remainder. This chain connects TRBV11-2 to TRBJ2-7, with D possibly matching TRBD1 (6 bases). The V and J ends lost 4 bases and 2 bases respectively, with 15 bases between them. The CDR3 runs 15 residues. The germline CDR1 and CDR2 sequences are SGHAT and FQNNGV. The CDR3 loop is CASSSRPQGTYEQYF. Partial CDR3 DNA: TGTGCCAGCAGCTCCCGACCCCAGGGGACCTACGAG.

This clone was seen many times. Sequencing ends 3 residues short of the CDR3 end; the germline J gene provides the rest. The chain recombines TRBV2 with TRBJ2-7, with D uncertain. V was pared by 10 bases and J by 3 bases, with 16 bases between. This CDR3 has 13 residues. CDR1 is SNHLY, CDR2 FYNNEI, per germline. The CDR3 DNA, read in part, is TGTGCCATCCTCCAAAACACCGACTACGAG. It translates to CAILQNTDYE. The full-length CDR3 reads as CAILQNTDYEQYF.

As for this clone: The sequence runs out 3 residues before the end of the CDR3; the remainder is reconstructed from the germline J gene. The chain carries TRBV5-1 and TRBJ2-6; 7 bases line up with TRBD2. The CDR3 consists of 16 residues. V was pared by 7 bases and J by 2 bases, with 9 bases of the junction left unmatched. Germline V gene lookup returns CDR1 SGHRS and CDR2 YFSETQ. The CDR3 is CASYDGRGAGANVLTF. The sequenced CDR3 bases are TGCGCCAGCTACGATGGACGGGGGGCTGGGGCCAACGTC.

This clone was recorded many times. CDR3 in amino acids: CAWITDGTRNTEAFF. Incomplete CDR3 DNA: TGTGCCTGGATCACCGACGGGACAAGGAACACTGAA. The chain combines TRBV30 with TRBJ1-1; a weak D match, TRBD1 (6 bases). The read falls 3 residues short of the CDR3 end, and the missing part is taken from the germline J gene. The V gene's germline CDR1 is GTSNPN and CDR2 SVGIG (reference sequence). Trimming stripped 4 bases from V and 1 base from J, with 16 bases between. The CDR3 has 15 residues.

The sample holds many counts of this clone. The read terminates 3 residues before the CDR3 end, so the remaining end is supplied by the germline J gene. The chain uses TRBV7-2 and TRBJ2-2; D unclear. This CDR3 has 13 residues. Germline V gene data show CDR1 as SGHTA and CDR2 as FQGNSA. The germline V and J ends were trimmed by 4 bases and 7 bases, with 10 bases remaining between them. The CDR3 sequence: CASSSPLHGELFF. The sequenced CDR3 bases are TGTGCCAGCAGCTCCCCACTACACGGGGAG.

This clone was counted between two and nine times. The sequenced fragment ends 3 residues before the CDR3 boundary, so the rest is inferred from the germline J gene. The gene calls are TRBV11-1 and TRBJ2-3, with 9 positions matching TRBD2. The CDR3 loop spans 14 amino acids. Trimming took 4 bases from V and 6 from J; bases not matched to a gene: 5. Germline V CDR1 and CDR2: SGHAT, FQDESV (reference sequence). The sequenced CDR3 bases are TGTGCCAGCAGCTCGACTAGCGGAACCGATACG. Residues: CASSSTSGTDT. Given in full, the CDR3 is CASSSTSGTDTQYF.

This clone was seen ten or more times. The CDR3 is cut off 3 residues early in the read; its end comes from the germline J gene. The chain combines TRBV23-1 with TRBJ2-5, with D possibly TRBD2 on 6 matching bases. TRBV23-1 is classed as an ORF, of uncertain function. This CDR3 contains 17 residues. The V and J ends lost 8 bases and 5 bases respectively, with 27 bases between them. Incomplete CDR3 DNA: TGCGCCAGCGACAACCTACGGGGGAGGATGCAGGAGGAGACC. Protein product: CASDNLRGRMQEET. The CDR3, in full, reads CASDNLRGRMQEETQYF.